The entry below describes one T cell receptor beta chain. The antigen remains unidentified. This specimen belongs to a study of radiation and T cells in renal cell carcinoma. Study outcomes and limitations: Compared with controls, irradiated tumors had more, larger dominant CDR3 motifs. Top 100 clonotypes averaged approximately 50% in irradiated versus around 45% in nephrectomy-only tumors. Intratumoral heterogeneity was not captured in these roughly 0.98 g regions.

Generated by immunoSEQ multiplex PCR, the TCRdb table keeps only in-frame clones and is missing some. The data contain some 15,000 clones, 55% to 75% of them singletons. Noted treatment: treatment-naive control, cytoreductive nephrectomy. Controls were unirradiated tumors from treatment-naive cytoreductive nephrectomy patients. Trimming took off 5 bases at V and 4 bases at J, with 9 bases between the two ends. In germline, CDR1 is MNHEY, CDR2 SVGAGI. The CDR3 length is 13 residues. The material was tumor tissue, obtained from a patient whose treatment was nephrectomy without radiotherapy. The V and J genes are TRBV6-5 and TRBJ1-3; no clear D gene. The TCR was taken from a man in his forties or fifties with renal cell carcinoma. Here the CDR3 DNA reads TGTGCCAGCAGTACCATAAGAGGAAACACCATATATTTT. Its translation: CASSTIRGNTIYF.